The rows below give T cell receptor beta chains drawn from one sample of a study of blood T cell repertoires in COVID-19. Profiling relied on immunoSEQ multiplex PCR, and the TCRdb table lists in-frame clones only, not all of them. The profile shows about 300,000 clones, approximately 84% of them singletons. The source material was PBMCs or T cells enriched from blood (not recorded which). These receptors came from a man aged 30 to 45 who had recovered from COVID-19. The CDR3 runs from the conserved cysteine through the conserved F or W. Fields, in order: CDR3 length, D gene, V gene, J gene, clone size, CDR3 protein, CDR3 DNA. The D gene is left open where the match is weak. Size is stated for part of the rows, as once, few or many counts, or as a class when the clone is expanded.

>13|.|TRBV12-3/TRBV12-4|TRBJ1-6|.
CASHYRENSPLHF
TGTGCCAGCCATTACAGGGAAAATTCACCCCTCCACTTT
>15|TRBD1|TRBV27|TRBJ1-6|few
CASRVDRVNHSPLHF
TGTGCCAGCAGAGTGGACAGGGTGAATCATTCACCCCTCCACTTT
>11|.|TRBV27|TRBJ1-2|.
CASSSGFGYTF
TGTGCCAGCAGTTCAGGGTTCGGCTACACCTTC
>15|TRBD1|TRBV18|TRBJ1-2|.
CASSRRGQGMDGYTF
TGTGCCAGCTCTCGTAGAGGACAGGGCATGGACGGCTACACCTTC
>15|TRBD2|TRBV7-9|TRBJ2-1|.
CASSRGLAGDNEQFF
TGTGCCAGCAGCCGGGGACTAGCGGGGGACAATGAGCAGTTCTTC
>14|TRBD1|TRBV6-5|TRBJ1-5|.
CASSSGQAFVPQHF
TGTGCCAGCAGTTCTGGACAGGCCTTCGTCCCCCAGCATTTT
>17|TRBD1|TRBV4-2|TRBJ1-3|.
CASSQAPRGLEGNTIYF
TGTGCCAGCAGCCAGGCCCCCAGGGGGTTAGAAGGAAACACCATATATTTT
>13|.|TRBV11-2|TRBJ2-7|once
CASSLARTYEQYF
TGTGCCAGCAGCTTAGCCCGTACTTACGAGCAGTACTTC
>16|.|TRBV6-5|TRBJ2-3|.
CASSYSPGGQADTQYF
TGTGCCAGCAGTTACTCGCCGGGGGGCCAGGCAGATACGCAGTATTTT
>13|.|TRBV18|TRBJ2-2|.
CASSPEMTGELFF
TGTGCCAGCTCCCCGGAGATGACCGGGGAGCTGTTTTTT
>15|.|TRBV24-1|TRBJ1-2|.
CATSDSAGGDYGYTF
TGTGCCACCAGTGATTCAGCGGGAGGTGACTATGGCTACACCTTC
>17|.|TRBV11-3|TRBJ2-2|.
CASSLELLGHNTGELFF
TGTGCCAGCAGCTTAGAACTTTTGGGACACAACACCGGGGAGCTGTTTTTT
>15|TRBD1|TRBV30|TRBJ2-3|.
CAWSPGQGRTDTQYF
TGTGCCTGGAGTCCGGGACAGGGGCGCACAGATACGCAGTATTTT
>15|.|TRBV7-2|TRBJ1-1|.
CASSRARGGDTEAFF
TGTGCCAGCAGCCGGGCCCGGGGGGGGGACACTGAAGCTTTCTTT
>15|TRBD1|TRBV5-6|TRBJ1-6|.
CASSLLTGVNSPLHF
TGTGCCAGCAGCTTGTTGACAGGGGTTAATTCACCCCTCCACTTT
>13|.|TRBV7-9|TRBJ1-2|few
CASSLGTLNGYTF
TGTGCCAGCAGCCTAGGGACATTGAATGGCTACACCTTC
>14|.|TRBV6-5|TRBJ1-5|once
CASRPGTFNQPQHF
TGTGCCAGCAGACCCGGGACATTCAATCAGCCCCAGCATTTT
>15|.|TRBV6-6|TRBJ2-3|once
CASTLTPQRPDTQYF
TGTGCCAGCACCTTAACCCCCCAGCGCCCAGATACGCAGTATTTT
>16|TRBD2|TRBV4-1|TRBJ2-7|.
CASSQGLAGGPYEQYF
TGCGCCAGCAGCCAAGGGCTAGCGGGGGGCCCCTACGAGCAGTACTTC
>13|TRBD1|TRBV10-2|TRBJ2-5|.
CASRETGEETQYF
TGCGCCAGCAGGGAGACAGGGGAAGAGACCCAGTACTTC
>16|TRBD2|TRBV3-1/TRBV3-2|TRBJ2-1|.
CASSQISGRAYNEQFF
TGTGCCAGCAGCCAAATTAGCGGGAGGGCCTACAATGAGCAGTTCTTC
>16|TRBD1|TRBV5-6|TRBJ1-5|.
CASSLGTGVGNQPQHF
TGTGCCAGCAGCTTGGGGACAGGGGTGGGCAATCAGCCCCAGCATTTT